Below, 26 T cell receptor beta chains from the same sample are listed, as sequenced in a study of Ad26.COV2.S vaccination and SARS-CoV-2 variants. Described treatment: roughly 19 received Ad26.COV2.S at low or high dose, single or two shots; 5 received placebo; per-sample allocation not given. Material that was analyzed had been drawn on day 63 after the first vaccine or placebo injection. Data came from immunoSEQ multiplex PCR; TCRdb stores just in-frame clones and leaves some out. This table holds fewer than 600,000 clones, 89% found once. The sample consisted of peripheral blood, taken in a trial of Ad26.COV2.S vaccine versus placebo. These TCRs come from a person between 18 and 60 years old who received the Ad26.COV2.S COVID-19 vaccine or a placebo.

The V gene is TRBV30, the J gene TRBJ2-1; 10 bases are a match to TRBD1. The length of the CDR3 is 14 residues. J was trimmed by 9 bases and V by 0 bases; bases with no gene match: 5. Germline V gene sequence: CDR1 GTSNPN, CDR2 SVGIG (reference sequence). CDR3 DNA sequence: TGTGCCTGGAGTGTACGGGACAGGGGTTTTGAGCAGTTCTTC. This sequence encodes CAWSVRDRGFEQFF.

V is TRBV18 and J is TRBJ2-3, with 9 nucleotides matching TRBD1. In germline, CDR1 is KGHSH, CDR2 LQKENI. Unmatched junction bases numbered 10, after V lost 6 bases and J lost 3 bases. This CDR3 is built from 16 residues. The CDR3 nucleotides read TGTGCCAGCTCCCTTGGGGACAGGGTGTGGACAGATACGCAGTATTTT. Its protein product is CASSLGDRVWTDTQYF.

CDR3 sequence (DNA): TGTGCCTGGGCTGGCGGGAGAGGAACAGATACGCAGTATTTT. Protein: CAWAGGRGTDTQYF. This rearrangement joins TRBV30 to TRBJ2-3, with 7 nucleotides matching TRBD2. Germline V gene sequence: CDR1 GTSNPN, CDR2 SVGIG (reference sequence). V dropped 5 bases and J dropped 3; count of bases not matched to a gene: 8. The CDR3 is 14 residues long.

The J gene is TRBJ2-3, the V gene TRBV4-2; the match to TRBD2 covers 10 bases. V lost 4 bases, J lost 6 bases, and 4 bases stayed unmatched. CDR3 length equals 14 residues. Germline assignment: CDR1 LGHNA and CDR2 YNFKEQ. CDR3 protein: CASSLKAGGDTQYF. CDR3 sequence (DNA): TGTGCCAGCAGCCTGAAAGCGGGAGGGGATACGCAGTATTTT.

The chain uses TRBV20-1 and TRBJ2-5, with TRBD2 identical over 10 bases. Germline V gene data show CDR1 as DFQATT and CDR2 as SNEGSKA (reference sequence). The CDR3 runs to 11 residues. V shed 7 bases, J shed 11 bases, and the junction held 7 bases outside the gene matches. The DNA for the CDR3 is TGCAGTGTAGCGGGGGGTGCCGAACAGTACTTC. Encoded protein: CSVAGGAEQYF.

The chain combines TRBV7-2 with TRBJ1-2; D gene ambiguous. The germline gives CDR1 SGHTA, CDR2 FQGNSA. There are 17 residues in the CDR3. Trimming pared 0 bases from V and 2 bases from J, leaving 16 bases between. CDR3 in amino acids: CASSLALSGPQNYGYTF. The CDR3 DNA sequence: TGTGCCAGCAGCTTAGCGCTAAGCGGGCCCCAGAACTATGGCTACACCTTC.

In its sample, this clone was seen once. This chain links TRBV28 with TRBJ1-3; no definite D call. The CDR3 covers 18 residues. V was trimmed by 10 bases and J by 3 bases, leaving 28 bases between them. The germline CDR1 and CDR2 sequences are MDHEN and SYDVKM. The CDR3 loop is CATLSPSYKASGGNTIYF. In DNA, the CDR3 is TGTGCCACCCTTTCACCCTCATATAAGGCTTCAGGTGGAAACACCATATATTTT.

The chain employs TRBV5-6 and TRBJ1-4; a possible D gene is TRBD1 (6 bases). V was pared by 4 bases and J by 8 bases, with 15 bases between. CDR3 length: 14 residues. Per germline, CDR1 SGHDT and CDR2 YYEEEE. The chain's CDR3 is CASSHGQLGEKLFF. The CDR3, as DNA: TGTGCCAGCAGCCACGGACAGCTCGGAGAAAAACTGTTTTTT.

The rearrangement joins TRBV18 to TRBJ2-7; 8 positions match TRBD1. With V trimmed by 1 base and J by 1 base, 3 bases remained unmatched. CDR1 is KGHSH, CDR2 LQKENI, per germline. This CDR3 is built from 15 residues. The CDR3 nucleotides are TGTGCCAGCTCACCACGCCGGACAGGGTCCTACGAGCAGTACTTC. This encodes CASSPRRTGSYEQYF.

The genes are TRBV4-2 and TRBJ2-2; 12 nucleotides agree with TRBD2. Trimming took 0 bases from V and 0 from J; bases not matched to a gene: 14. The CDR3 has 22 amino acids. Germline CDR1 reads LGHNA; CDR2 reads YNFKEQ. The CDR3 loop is CASSQERYSSGGAATNTGELFF. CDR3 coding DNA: TGTGCCAGCAGCCAAGAAAGGTATTCTAGCGGGGGGGCGGCGACGAACACCGGGGAGCTGTTTTTT.

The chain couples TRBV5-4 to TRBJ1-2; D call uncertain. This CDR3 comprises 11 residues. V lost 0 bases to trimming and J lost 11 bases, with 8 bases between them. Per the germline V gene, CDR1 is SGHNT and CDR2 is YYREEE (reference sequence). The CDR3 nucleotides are TGTGCCAGCAGCTTGGTAGGCAGTTACACCTTC. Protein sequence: CASSLVGSYTF.

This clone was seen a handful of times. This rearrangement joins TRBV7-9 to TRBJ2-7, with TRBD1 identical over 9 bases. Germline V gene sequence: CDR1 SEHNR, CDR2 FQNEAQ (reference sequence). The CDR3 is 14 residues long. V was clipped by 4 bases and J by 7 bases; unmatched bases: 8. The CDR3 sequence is CASSSHRGRGEQYF. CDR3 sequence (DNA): TGTGCCAGCAGCTCCCACAGGGGGCGCGGAGAGCAGTACTTC.

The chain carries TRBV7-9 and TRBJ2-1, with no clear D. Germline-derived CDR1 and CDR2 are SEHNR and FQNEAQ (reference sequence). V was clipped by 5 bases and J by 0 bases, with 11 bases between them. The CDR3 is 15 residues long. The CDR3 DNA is TGTGCCAGCAGCCCCCTAGGTAACTCCTACAATGAGCAGTTCTTC. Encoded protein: CASSPLGNSYNEQFF.

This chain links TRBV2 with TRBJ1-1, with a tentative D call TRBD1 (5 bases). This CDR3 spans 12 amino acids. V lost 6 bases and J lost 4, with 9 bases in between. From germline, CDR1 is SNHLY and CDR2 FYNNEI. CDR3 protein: CASRTGGTEAFF. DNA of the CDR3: TGTGCCAGCAGGACCGGGGGCACTGAAGCTTTCTTT.

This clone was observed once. The CDR3 spells CASSYAGWGSPLHF. The CDR3, as DNA: TGTGCCAGCAGTTATGCGGGTTGGGGTTCACCCCTCCACTTT. The V call is TRBV6-5, the J call TRBJ1-6; D remains ambiguous. V dropped 3 bases and J dropped 9 bases, with 12 bases sitting between them. Germline CDR1 reads MNHEY; CDR2 reads SVGAGI. This CDR3 contains 14 residues.

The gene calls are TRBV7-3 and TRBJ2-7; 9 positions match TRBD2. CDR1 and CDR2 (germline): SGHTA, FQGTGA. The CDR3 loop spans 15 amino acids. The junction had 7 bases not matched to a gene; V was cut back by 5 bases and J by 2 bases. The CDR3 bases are TGTGCCAGCAGCCCCGGGGGCGGGAGGGCCTACGAGCAGTACTTC. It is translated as CASSPGGGRAYEQYF.

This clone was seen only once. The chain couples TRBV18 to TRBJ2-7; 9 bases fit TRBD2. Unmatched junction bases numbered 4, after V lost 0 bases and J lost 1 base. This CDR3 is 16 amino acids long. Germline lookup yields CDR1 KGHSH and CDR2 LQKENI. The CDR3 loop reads CASSPPMGLASYEQYF. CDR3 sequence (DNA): TGTGCCAGCTCACCACCGATGGGACTAGCATCCTACGAGCAGTACTTC. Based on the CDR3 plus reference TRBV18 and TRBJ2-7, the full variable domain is NAGVMQNPRHLVRRRGQEARLRCSPMKGHSHVYWYRQLPEEGLKFMVYLQKENIIDESGMPKERFSAEFPKEGPSILRIQQVVRGDSAAYFCASSPPMGLASYEQYFGPGTRLTVT.

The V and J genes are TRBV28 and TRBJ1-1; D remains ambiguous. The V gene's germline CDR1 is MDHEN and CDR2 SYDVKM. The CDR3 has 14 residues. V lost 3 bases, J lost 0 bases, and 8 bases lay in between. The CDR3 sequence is CASSFMVMNTEAFF. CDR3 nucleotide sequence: TGTGCCAGCAGTTTCATGGTAATGAACACTGAAGCTTTCTTT.

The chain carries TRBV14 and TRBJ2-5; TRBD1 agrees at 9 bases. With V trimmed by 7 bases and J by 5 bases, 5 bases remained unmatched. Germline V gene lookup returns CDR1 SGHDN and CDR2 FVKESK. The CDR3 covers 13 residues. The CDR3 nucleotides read TGTGCCAGCAACCGGGACAGGGCGGAGACCCAGTACTTC. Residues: CASNRDRAETQYF.

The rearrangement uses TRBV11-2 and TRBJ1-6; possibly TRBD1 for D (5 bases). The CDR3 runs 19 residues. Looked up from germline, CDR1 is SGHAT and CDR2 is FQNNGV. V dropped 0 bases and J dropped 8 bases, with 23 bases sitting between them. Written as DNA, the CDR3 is TGTGCCAGCAGCTTAGATCAATACGCCGGGACGGGGGTTTATTCACCCCTCCACTTT. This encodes CASSLDQYAGTGVYSPLHF. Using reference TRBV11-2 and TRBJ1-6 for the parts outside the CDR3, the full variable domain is EAGVAQSPRYKIIEKRQSVAFWCNPISGHATLYWYQQILGQGPKLLIQFQNNGVVDDSQLPKDRFSAERLKGVDSTLKIQPAKLEDSAVYLCASSLDQYAGTGVYSPLHFGNGTRLTVT.

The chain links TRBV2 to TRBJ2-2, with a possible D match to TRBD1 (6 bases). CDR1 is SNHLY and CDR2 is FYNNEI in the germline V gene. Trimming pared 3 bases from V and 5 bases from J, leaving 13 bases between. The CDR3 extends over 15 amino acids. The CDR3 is CASSDLGTQTGELFF. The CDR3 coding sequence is TGTGCCAGCAGTGATCTTGGGACACAGACCGGGGAGCTGTTTTTT.

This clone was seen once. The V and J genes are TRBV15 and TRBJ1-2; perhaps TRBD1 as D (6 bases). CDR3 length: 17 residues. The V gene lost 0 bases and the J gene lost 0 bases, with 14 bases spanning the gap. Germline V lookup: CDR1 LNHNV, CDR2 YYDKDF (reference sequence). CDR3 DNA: TGTGCCACCAGCAGAGACAGGCCCGGGGGCGCTAACTATGGCTACACCTTC. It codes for CATSRDRPGGANYGYTF.

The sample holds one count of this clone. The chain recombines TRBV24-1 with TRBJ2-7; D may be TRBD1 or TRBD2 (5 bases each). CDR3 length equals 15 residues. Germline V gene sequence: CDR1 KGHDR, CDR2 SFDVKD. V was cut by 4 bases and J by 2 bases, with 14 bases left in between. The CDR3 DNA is TGTGCCACCAGTGAGAGTGAGGGGAACCCCTACGAGCAGTACTTC. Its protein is CATSESEGNPYEQYF.

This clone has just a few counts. In DNA, the CDR3 is TGTGCCAGCAGTATAAATCAGCCCCAGCATTTT. This translates into CASSINQPQHF. The gene calls are TRBV6-2 or TRBV6-3 and TRBJ1-5; D is ambiguous. V was clipped by 5 bases and J by 4 bases, with 3 bases between them. CDR1 MNHEY and CDR2 SVGEGT come from the germline V gene. This CDR3 region has 11 residues.

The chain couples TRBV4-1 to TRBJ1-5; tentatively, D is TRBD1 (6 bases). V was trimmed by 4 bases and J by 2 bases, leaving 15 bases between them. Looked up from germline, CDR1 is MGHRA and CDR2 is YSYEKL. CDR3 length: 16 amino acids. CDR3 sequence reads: CASSPLTGGRNQPQHF. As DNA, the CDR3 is TGCGCCAGCAGCCCCCTCACTGGGGGCCGCAATCAGCCCCAGCATTTT.

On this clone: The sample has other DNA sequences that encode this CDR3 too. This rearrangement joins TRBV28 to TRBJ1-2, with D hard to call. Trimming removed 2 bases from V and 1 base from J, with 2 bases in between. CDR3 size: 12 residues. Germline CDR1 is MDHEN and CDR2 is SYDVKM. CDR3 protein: CASSLRNYGYTF. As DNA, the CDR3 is TGTGCCAGCAGTTTACGTAACTATGGCTACACCTTC.